The source of this T cell receptor beta chain is a study of blood T cells in healthy people across ages. Study findings and constraints: Donors of long life had a larger count of naive CD4+ cells and greater diversity than aged donors. Estimates based on one million T cells were treated as lower bounds.

A sample-barcoded 5' primer and a J-beta primer mix were used in a second PCR of about 7 to 12 cycles. CDR3-containing paired-end reads numbered at least 3 million in each sample. One entry per CDR3 protein, called by TCRdb with MiXCR from the 5' RACE reads. This sample has some 1.7 million distinct CDR3 sequences, with roughly 30% found just once. This CDR3 is 15 amino acids long. Trimming cost V 6 bases and J 0 bases, with 14 bases left between them. All donors came from Russia, were Caucasian and healthy, and spanned ages 6 to 90. This clonotype was found many times. Antigen unknown. This clonotype was sampled from a woman aged 25 to 39 in good health. The V call is TRBV12-3 or TRBV12-4, the J call TRBJ2-5, with D perhaps given as TRBD1 or TRBD2 (6 bases each). Material for sequencing was blood. CDR3 in DNA: TGTGCCAGCAGCCCCCGGGGGCTTTACCAAGAGACCCAGTACTTC. It yields the protein CASSPRGLYQETQYF.